The next 28 T cell receptor beta chains were all read from a single sample in a study of T cells in Graves' hyperthyroidism and ophthalmopathy. TCR beta CDR3 regions were amplified from RNA. Researchers ran a first-round RT-PCR on the TCR CDR3 using the HTBI primer set. In TCRdb, the multiplex PCR reads were re-called with MiXCR into one record per CDR3 protein. Of 500,000 to 750,000 distinct CDR3 sequences in the sample, 15% to 19% are singletons; the top ten hold roughly 6.6%. Sequencing was carried out using blood. Receptor source: a woman in her 30s with Graves' hyperthyroidism.

This clonotype has a handful of counts. This CDR3 is CASRRRDLQSGYTF. CDR3 DNA sequence: TGTGCCAGCAGACGACGGGACCTTCAGTCGGGCTACACCTTC. This chain links TRBV6-1 with TRBJ1-2, with D maybe TRBD1 (5 bases). V shed 6 bases and J shed 8 bases, with 19 bases lying between them. The CDR3 is 14 residues long. Germline CDR1 reads MNHNS; CDR2 reads SASEGT.

This clonotype was detected many times. The rearrangement uses TRBV6-5 and TRBJ2-7; a weak D match, TRBD1 (5 bases). Germline CDR1 is MNHEY and CDR2 is SVGAGI. The V and J ends lost 0 bases and 4 bases respectively, with 13 bases between them. The CDR3 is made up of 15 amino acids. The CDR3 coding sequence is TGTGCCAGCAGTTACTCGACCGCAGGGCTGTACGAGCAGTACTTC. Translating gives CASSYSTAGLYEQYF.

V is TRBV7-9 and J is TRBJ2-2; D may be TRBD1 (6 bases). The V end lost 4 bases, the J end lost 7 bases, and 22 bases lay between the germline ends. The CDR3 extends over 17 amino acids. Germline V lookup: CDR1 SEHNR, CDR2 FQNEAQ (reference sequence). The CDR3 loop is CASSSRRQALGIGELFF. DNA for the CDR3: TGTGCCAGCAGCTCTCGGAGACAGGCCCTAGGAATCGGGGAGCTGTTTTTT.

In its sample, this clonotype was seen many times. The CDR3: CASSPVQPKNYTQYF. The CDR3 region has the DNA TGTGCCAGCAGCCCAGTTCAACCGAAAAACTATACGCAGTATTTT. The chain has TRBV12-3 or TRBV12-4 and TRBJ2-3; no clear D. The ends were cut back, 6 bases at V and 7 bases at J, with 20 bases in the middle. CDR3 length: 15 residues.

This clonotype has more than one count but fewer than ten. The genes are TRBV5-5 and TRBJ1-2, with D tentatively TRBD1 (5 bases). Trimming took off 0 bases at V and 5 bases at J, with 11 bases between the two ends. The germline V gene has CDR1 SGHKS and CDR2 YYEKEE (reference sequence). CDR3 length: 14 residues. The CDR3 sequence is CASSLGGGKYGYTF. The CDR3 nucleotides are TGTGCCAGCAGCTTGGGGGGGGGGAAGTATGGCTACACCTTC.

The chain uses TRBV19 and TRBJ2-5; the match to TRBD1 covers 10 bases. Trimming cost V 10 bases and J 5 bases; bases outside gene matches: 1. The CDR3 length is 11 residues. Germline assignment: CDR1 LNHDA and CDR2 SQIVND (reference sequence). CDR3 nucleotide sequence: TGTGCCACGGGACAGGGGGAGACCCAGTACTTC. The encoded protein is CATGQGETQYF.

The chain uses TRBV7-9 and TRBJ1-6; D may be TRBD1 (6 bases). The germline gives CDR1 SEHNR, CDR2 FQNEAQ (reference sequence). Trimming pared 1 base from V and 14 bases from J, leaving 6 bases between. CDR3 length: 11 residues. This CDR3 reads CASSLDRALHF. The CDR3 DNA sequence: TGTGCCAGCAGCTTAGACAGGGCCCTCCACTTT.

This clonotype showed up many times. This chain joins TRBV20-1 and TRBJ1-4; possible D gene TRBD1, 5 bases. The CDR3 loop spans 13 amino acids. V lost 2 bases to trimming and J lost 8 bases, with 12 bases between them. Germline values: CDR1 DFQATT, CDR2 SNEGSKA (reference sequence). The CDR3 coding sequence is TGCAGTGCTAGATTAGGGGCGGGAGAAAAACTGTTTTTT. Encoded protein: CSARLGAGEKLFF.

The table lists this clonotype with many counts. The CDR3 DNA follows: TGTGCCAGCAGTTTAGTGGGAGGTCACACAGATACGCAGTATTTT. This translates into CASSLVGGHTDTQYF. The chain couples TRBV12-3 or TRBV12-4 to TRBJ2-3, with a possible D match to TRBD2 (6 bases). The CDR3 runs 15 residues. Trimming pared 1 base from V and 2 bases from J, leaving 10 bases between.

This CDR3 is CASSLGREDSYEQYF. CDR3 bases: TGTGCCAGCAGCTTAGGGAGGGAGGACTCCTACGAGCAGTACTTC. The V call is TRBV7-9, the J call TRBJ2-7; TRBD2 might be the D (6 bases). Germline V CDR1 and CDR2: SEHNR, FQNEAQ (reference sequence). CDR3 length: 15 residues. Trimming stripped 1 base from V and 0 bases from J, with 10 bases between.

This clonotype was observed at least ten times. The V gene is TRBV11-2, the J gene TRBJ2-2, with TRBD2 matching over 9 bases. The CDR3 spans 19 residues. J lost 7 bases, V lost 4 bases, and 19 bases had no gene match. Germline V lookup: CDR1 SGHAT, CDR2 FQNNGV. This CDR3 reads CASSSRPTSGLPQGGELFF. The CDR3 nucleotides read TGTGCCAGCAGCTCCCGCCCGACTAGCGGTTTGCCTCAGGGCGGGGAGCTGTTTTTT.

The table lists this clonotype with many counts. This CDR3 reads CASSLGQAEDTEAFF. CDR3 nucleotides: TGTGCCAGCTCACTAGGACAGGCAGAGGACACTGAAGCTTTCTTT. This rearrangement joins TRBV18 to TRBJ1-1; 7 bases line up with TRBD1. Germline V CDR1 and CDR2: KGHSH, LQKENI. After removal of 4 bases from V and 3 bases from J, the junction contained 8 bases not matched to a gene. The CDR3 is 15 residues long.

The rearrangement uses TRBV7-9 and TRBJ2-7; D gene ambiguous. V lost 3 bases to trimming and J lost 0 bases, with 9 bases between them. Germline V gene lookup returns CDR1 SEHNR and CDR2 FQNEAQ (reference sequence). The CDR3 runs 14 residues. The CDR3 DNA follows: TGTGCCAGCAGCTTCAGCGAAAACTCCTACGAGCAGTACTTC. Its translation is CASSFSENSYEQYF.

The CDR3 is CASSISWGQLSSYEQYF. CDR3 coding DNA: TGTGCCAGTAGTATATCCTGGGGCCAGTTAAGCTCCTACGAGCAGTACTTC. This rearrangement joins TRBV19 to TRBJ2-7, with a possible D match to TRBD1 (5 bases). Germline lookup yields CDR1 LNHDA and CDR2 SQIVND (reference sequence). The germline V and J ends were trimmed by 2 bases and 0 bases, with 17 bases remaining between them. The CDR3 consists of 17 residues.

The chain uses TRBV10-3 and TRBJ2-3, with D possibly TRBD2 on 6 matching bases. The germline V and J ends were trimmed by 6 bases and 2 bases, with 15 bases remaining between them. CDR1 ENHRY and CDR2 SYGVKD come from the germline V gene. The CDR3 sequence is 15 residues long. The CDR3, as DNA: TGTGCCATCAGCCAGGGACTTATCACCACAGATACGCAGTATTTT. Protein: CAISQGLITTDTQYF.

This clonotype showed up many times. The V gene is TRBV30, the J gene TRBJ1-1; D is uncertain. The CDR3 loop spans 14 amino acids. The germline V gene encodes CDR1 GTSNPN and CDR2 SVGIG (reference sequence). V lost 2 bases and J lost 7, with 17 bases in between. The CDR3 region is CAWSSGVQRVEAFF. The CDR3 DNA is TGTGCCTGGAGTTCCGGCGTTCAGAGGGTTGAAGCTTTCTTT.

This clonotype was seen at least ten times. The chain links TRBV12-3 or TRBV12-4 to TRBJ2-1; D is perhaps TRBD1 (5 bases). The CDR3 contains 14 residues. Trimming left V 6 bases short and J 5 bases short, with 14 bases between. The CDR3 DNA follows: TGTGCCAGCAGCCGGACAAGCGAAGACAATGAGCAGTTCTTC. Translation gives CASSRTSEDNEQFF.

This clonotype occurred many times. This chain joins TRBV7-2 and TRBJ2-6, with a possible D match to TRBD1 (5 bases). There are 15 residues in the CDR3. The germline V and J ends were trimmed by 1 base and 1 base, with 5 bases remaining between them. Germline loops: CDR1 SGHTA, CDR2 FQGNSA. For the CDR3, the DNA is TGTGCCAGCAGCTTAGACAGGTCTGGGGCCAACGTCCTGACTTTC. Its protein is CASSLDRSGANVLTF.

This clonotype was observed a few times. The chain recombines TRBV27 with TRBJ2-1; D is perhaps TRBD1 (5 bases). Germline V gives CDR1 MNHEY, CDR2 SMNVEV (reference sequence). The germline V and J ends were trimmed by 3 bases and 3 bases, with 9 bases remaining between them. The CDR3 has 14 residues. The CDR3 loop reads CASSFRGRYNEQFF. CDR3 sequence (DNA): TGTGCCAGCAGTTTTAGGGGTCGCTACAATGAGCAGTTCTTC.

Many counts were recorded for this clonotype. The chain links TRBV28 to TRBJ2-1; tentatively, D is TRBD2 (5 bases). The CDR3 has 18 amino acids. Germline CDR1 MDHEN, CDR2 SYDVKM. Trimming removed 3 bases from V and 6 bases from J, with 24 bases in between. For the CDR3, the DNA is TGTGCCAGCAGTTTTATTAGCGCCAGATTTCCCCTCGGCAATGAGCAGTTCTTC. Translating it yields CASSFISARFPLGNEQFF.

Regarding this clonotype: A much larger clone lies one base from this, so it may be a read error. V and J are TRBV28 and TRBJ1-2; 9 positions match TRBD1. J lost 4 bases, V lost 8 bases, and 11 bases had no gene match. The CDR3 is 15 residues long. CDR1 MDHEN and CDR2 SYDVKM come from the germline V gene. CDR3 amino acids: CASGIQGQGGYGYTF. The CDR3 DNA is TGTGCCAGCGGTATACAGGGACAGGGAGGCTATGGCTACACCTTC.

This clonotype appeared many times. The rearrangement uses TRBV7-9 and TRBJ2-7; possibly TRBD1 for D (5 bases). The germline gives CDR1 SEHNR, CDR2 FQNEAQ (reference sequence). The V gene lost 0 bases and the J gene lost 0 bases, with 9 bases spanning the gap. CDR3 length: 15 residues. Here the CDR3 reads CASSLAGADSYEQYF. The CDR3 DNA reads TGTGCCAGCAGCTTAGCAGGGGCAGACTCCTACGAGCAGTACTTC.

V usage is TRBV24-1 and J usage is TRBJ1-5, with D perhaps matching TRBD1 (6 bases). The germline V gene has CDR1 KGHDR and CDR2 SFDVKD. The CDR3 runs to 15 residues. With 3 bases removed from V and 2 bases from J, the gap between germline ends came to 10 bases. Written as DNA, the CDR3 is TGTGCCACCAGTGATGGGGGGGGCGGCAATCAGCCCCAGCATTTT. Its translation: CATSDGGGGNQPQHF.

This clonotype has at least ten counts. This chain uses TRBV7-9 with TRBJ2-3; no clear D gene. The V gene's germline CDR1 is SEHNR and CDR2 FQNEAQ (reference sequence). This CDR3 region has 13 residues. The ends were cut back, 2 bases at V and 10 bases at J, with 13 bases in the middle. The CDR3 loop is CASSLQEENPQYF. The CDR3 bases are TGTGCCAGCAGCTTACAGGAAGAGAATCCGCAGTATTTT.

The chain has TRBV30 and TRBJ2-1, with D possibly matching TRBD2 (5 bases). Trimming pared 7 bases from V and 3 bases from J, leaving 16 bases between. The CDR3 has 14 residues. Germline V gives CDR1 GTSNPN, CDR2 SVGIG (reference sequence). The CDR3 bases are TGTGCCTCGGACGGAGGTGAATTCTACAATGAGCAGTTCTTC. It specifies CASDGGEFYNEQFF. The full variable domain, its missing parts supplied by reference TRBV30 and TRBJ2-1, is SQTIHQWPATLVQPVGSPLSLECTVEGTSNPNLYWYRQAAGRGLQLLFYSVGIGQISSEVPQNLSASRPQDRQFILSSKKLLLSDSGFYLCASDGGEFYNEQFFGPGTRLTVL.

At least ten counts were recorded for this clonotype. This chain connects TRBV6-1 to TRBJ2-7; D remains unclear. Germline values: CDR1 MNHNS, CDR2 SASEGT. The CDR3 sequence is 11 residues long. The ends were cut back, 6 bases at V and 6 bases at J, with 9 bases in the middle. The CDR3 DNA is TGTGCCAGCAGAAAGACCGGCGAGCAGTACTTC. This gives the protein CASRKTGEQYF.

This clonotype was observed at least ten times. The gene calls are TRBV7-3 and TRBJ2-7, with TRBD1 identical over 7 bases. V shed 5 bases, J shed 5 bases, and the junction held 6 bases outside the gene matches. The CDR3 has 13 amino acids. CDR1 and CDR2 (germline): SGHTA, FQGTGA. The CDR3: CASSRGGSNEQYF. Here the CDR3 DNA reads TGTGCCAGCAGCCGAGGGGGCAGCAACGAGCAGTACTTC.

This clonotype was seen at least ten times. The chain links TRBV6-2 or TRBV6-3 to TRBJ2-3, with TRBD1 as a possible D gene (6 bases). The germline CDR1 and CDR2 sequences are MNHEY and SVGEGT. The length of the CDR3 is 14 residues. Trimming pared 6 bases from V and 8 bases from J, leaving 18 bases between. In DNA, the CDR3 is TGTGCCAGCAGGACTACGAACAGGGTTGGTACGCAGTATTTT. Translating gives CASRTTNRVGTQYF.